These 5 T cell receptor beta chains originate from one sample sequenced in a study of early T cells in non-severe SARS-CoV-2 infection. One entry per CDR3 protein, called by TCRdb with MiXCR from the 5' RACE reads. This table has under 30,000 distinct CDR3 sequences, roughly 5% appearing once. Sequencing input: whole blood. The receptors here all came from an adult who was a healthcare worker with PCR-confirmed SARS-CoV-2 infection or an uninfected control (not recorded which).

This clonotype was seen many times. This rearrangement joins TRBV6-5 to TRBJ2-3, with a weak D call TRBD1 (5 bases). CDR1 is MNHEY and CDR2 is SVGAGI in the germline V gene. Trimming took 3 bases from V and 3 from J, leaving 7 bases between them. The CDR3 runs 13 residues. In nucleotides, the CDR3 is TGTGCCAGCAGTTATCCAGGGACAGATACGCAGTATTTT. Translation gives CASSYPGTDTQYF.

In regard to this clonotype: The junction differs from germline at one of its ends, possibly a read error. The gene calls are TRBV11-3 and TRBJ2-2; 8 positions match TRBD1. The germline V gene has CDR1 SGHNT and CDR2 YENEEA. This CDR3 has 13 amino acids. The CDR3, as DNA: TGCGCCAGCAGCTCCAGGGGGCACGGGGAGCTGTTTTTT. Protein sequence: CASSSRGHGELFF.

This clonotype was found many times. The chain carries TRBV7-2 and TRBJ2-3; D is uncertain. Looked up from germline, CDR1 is SGHTA and CDR2 is FQGNSA. The CDR3 sequence is 11 residues long. V was shortened by 4 bases and J by 4 bases, with 3 bases between the two germline ends. The CDR3: CASSSSDTQYF. Written as DNA, the CDR3 is TGTGCCAGCAGCTCCTCAGATACGCAGTATTTT.

This clonotype was seen ten or more times. J is TRBJ1-2 and V is TRBV5-1, with a tentative D call TRBD1 (5 bases). The CDR3 contains 14 residues. The germline V gene has CDR1 SGHRS and CDR2 YFSETQ. V was trimmed by 0 bases and J by 4 bases, leaving 10 bases between them. The CDR3 bases are TGCGCCAGCAGCTTGGTTCTGGGACCCTATGGCTACACCTTC. Translated: CASSLVLGPYGYTF.

This clonotype was picked up many times. V and J are TRBV19 and TRBJ2-1; D not certain. V lost 6 bases, J lost 4 bases, and 10 bases lay in between. CDR3 length: 13 residues. CDR1 and CDR2 (germline): LNHDA, SQIVND (reference sequence). CDR3 protein: CASSNEGYNEQFF. The CDR3 bases are TGTGCCAGTAGCAATGAAGGTTACAATGAGCAGTTCTTC.